This T cell receptor beta chain was recovered during a study of blood T cell repertoires in COVID-19. Across the whole study: The origin of the acute and convalescent COVID-19 samples was the United States, Italy and Spain.

This CDR3 has 16 amino acids. How the authors handled the data: Amplification of reference gene primers was used by the study to estimate nucleated cell counts. Profiling relied on immunoSEQ multiplex PCR, and the TCRdb table lists in-frame clones only, not all of them. V and J calls and clone size follow that table, whereas D and trimming were derived from the DNA. The table includes 100,000 to 150,000 clones, about 85% detected once. The material sequenced was peripheral blood. The chain combines TRBV21-1 with TRBJ2-7; the table assigns TRBD2, which was not confirmed against the DNA. TRBV21-1 is a pseudogene. The sequence came from a man in his forties with active or convalescent COVID-19. This chain's CDR3 is CASSRESGGQSYEQYF. The CDR3 region has the DNA TGTGCCAGCAGCAGAGAAAGCGGGGGGCAATCCTACGAGCAGTACTTC.